This T cell receptor beta chain came from a study of blood T cell repertoires in COVID-19. Germline V gives CDR1 MDHEN, CDR2 SYDVKM. The CDR3 extends over 14 amino acids. The J segment lost 5 bases and the V segment lost 6 bases, leaving 7 bases of the junction unmatched. Per the original data handling: Amplifying reference gene primers gave estimates of nucleated cell counts. The protocol was immunoSEQ multiplex PCR, while the TCRdb copy is restricted to in-frame clones and leaves out a portion. V, J and clone size are taken as reported in that table, and D and trimming were inferred from the DNA itself. Of approximately 200,000 clones listed, approximately 86% were seen once; the top ten hold around 4.5%. Grouping used clinical history reported by participants in a survey and questionnaire.

Sequenced material: PBMCs or T cells enriched from blood (not recorded which). This chain joins TRBV28 and TRBJ1-1; the match to TRBD1 covers 9 bases. The receptor comes from a woman in her thirties who had been exposed to COVID-19. CDR3 in amino acids: CASRPDRGGTEAFF. For the CDR3, the DNA is TGTGCCAGCAGGCCCGACAGGGGGGGGACTGAAGCTTTCTTT. Full variable domain (remainder filled in from reference TRBV28 and TRBJ1-1): DVKVTQSSRYLVKRTGEKVFLECVQDMDHENMFWYRQDPGLGLRLIYFSYDVKMKEKGDIPEGYSVSREKKERFSLILESASTNQTSMYLCASRPDRGGTEAFFGQGTRLTVV.